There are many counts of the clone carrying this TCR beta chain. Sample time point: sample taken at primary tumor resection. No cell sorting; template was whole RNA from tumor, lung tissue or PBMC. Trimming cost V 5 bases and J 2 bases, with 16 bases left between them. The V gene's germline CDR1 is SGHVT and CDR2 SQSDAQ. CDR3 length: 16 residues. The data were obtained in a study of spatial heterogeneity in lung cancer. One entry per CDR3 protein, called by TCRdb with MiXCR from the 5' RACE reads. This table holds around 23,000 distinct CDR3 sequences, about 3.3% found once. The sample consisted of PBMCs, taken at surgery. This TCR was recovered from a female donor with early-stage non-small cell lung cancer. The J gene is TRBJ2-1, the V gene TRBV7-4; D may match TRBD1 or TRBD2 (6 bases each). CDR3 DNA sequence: TGTGCCAGCAGCCCCGTAGCGGAGGGGGCCTACAATGAGCAGTTCTTC. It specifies CASSPVAEGAYNEQFF.